These T cell receptor beta chains were read from a single sample in a study of shared clonotypes between healthy human individuals. The repertoire was sequenced with immunoSEQ multiplex PCR; TCRdb's copy has only in-frame clones and lacks some. The sample includes about 2 million clones, over 85% seen only once; the top ten take 0.13%. The sample was naive CD4+ T cells sorted from blood. The receptors originated from a man aged 18 to 30 in good health. Each CDR3 is given with its conserved first and last residue. The order of the fields is D gene, V gene, J gene, CDR3 DNA, CDR3 protein. D genes are given only for firm matches.

D gene: -; V gene: TRBV30; J gene: TRBJ1-2; CDR3 DNA: TGTGCCTGGACCCCCATACTTGGGGGTGGCTACACCTTC; CDR3 protein: CAWTPILGGGYTF
D gene: -; V gene: TRBV5-1; J gene: TRBJ1-5; CDR3 DNA: TGCGCCAGCAGCCCGGACATGGGGCAGCCCCAGCATTTT; CDR3 protein: CASSPDMGQPQHF
D gene: TRBD2; V gene: TRBV6-1; J gene: TRBJ2-4; CDR3 DNA: TGTGCCAGCAGTGAAACTGGACTAGTGGCCAAAAACATTCAGTACTTC; CDR3 protein: CASSETGLVAKNIQYF
D gene: TRBD2; V gene: TRBV6-1; J gene: TRBJ2-7; CDR3 DNA: TGTGCCAGCAGGTGGGGCGGGGGTCGCTACGAGCAGTACTTC; CDR3 protein: CASRWGGGRYEQYF
D gene: -; V gene: TRBV7-9; J gene: TRBJ2-1; CDR3 DNA: TGTGCCAGCAGCTTTACCGCAGGGCCCAATGAGCAGTTCTTC; CDR3 protein: CASSFTAGPNEQFF
D gene: TRBD2; V gene: TRBV11-1; J gene: TRBJ2-3; CDR3 DNA: TGTGCCAGCAGCTTGCCCGGGGGGTCCCCAGCACGAACGCAGTATTTT; CDR3 protein: CASSLPGGSPARTQYF
D gene: TRBD2; V gene: TRBV4-1; J gene: TRBJ2-3; CDR3 DNA: TGCGCCAGCAGCCAATATAGCGGGGGAGGCACAGATACGCAGTATTTT; CDR3 protein: CASSQYSGGGTDTQYF
D gene: TRBD1; V gene: TRBV30; J gene: TRBJ2-2; CDR3 DNA: TGTGCCTGGAGTGCTACAGGGGGCGCCTCCTATGTCGGGGAGCTGTTTTTT; CDR3 protein: CAWSATGGASYVGELFF
D gene: TRBD2; V gene: TRBV7-3; J gene: TRBJ2-5; CDR3 DNA: TGTGCCAGCAGCCTAGCGGTCCAAGAGACCCAGTACTTC; CDR3 protein: CASSLAVQETQYF
D gene: -; V gene: TRBV9; J gene: TRBJ2-7; CDR3 DNA: TGTGCCAGCAGCGTAGTCGGAGTGGAGCAGTACTTC; CDR3 protein: CASSVVGVEQYF
D gene: -; V gene: TRBV7-3; J gene: TRBJ2-2; CDR3 DNA: TGTGCCAGCAGCTTAGGGACGGGGAACACCGGGGAGCTGTTTTTT; CDR3 protein: CASSLGTGNTGELFF
D gene: -; V gene: TRBV4-1; J gene: TRBJ2-1; CDR3 DNA: TGCGCCAGCAGCCAAGGCGGGGCGACGGGCTTAAATGAGCAGTTCTTC; CDR3 protein: CASSQGGATGLNEQFF
D gene: TRBD1; V gene: TRBV29-1; J gene: TRBJ2-7; CDR3 DNA: TGCAGCGTTGTCGGGGTCAGGGGGTCCTACGAGCAGTACTTC; CDR3 protein: CSVVGVRGSYEQYF
D gene: -; V gene: TRBV30; J gene: TRBJ2-5; CDR3 DNA: TGTGCCTGGAGTGTAAAGGGATCGGAGACCCAGTACTTC; CDR3 protein: CAWSVKGSETQYF
D gene: TRBD1; V gene: TRBV5-1; J gene: TRBJ1-1; CDR3 DNA: TGCGCCAGCAGTTTGACAGGGGTGAGAACTGAAGCTTTCTTT; CDR3 protein: CASSLTGVRTEAFF
D gene: TRBD1; V gene: TRBV9; J gene: TRBJ2-7; CDR3 DNA: TGTGCCAGCAGCGTAGGAGGTGGGACAGCCTACGAGCAGTACTTC; CDR3 protein: CASSVGGGTAYEQYF